A single sample is the source of the 21 T cell receptor beta chains below, sequenced in a study of shared clonotypes between healthy human individuals. TCRdb keeps only in-frame clones here, not all; method: immunoSEQ multiplex PCR. The sample lists under 600,000 clones; approximately 95% were seen once. Sequencing was carried out using naive CD4+ T cells sorted from blood. Described subset: CD45RA+ positively selected. These receptors were taken from a woman aged 30 to 39 in good health.

The chain recombines TRBV4-1 with TRBJ2-2; 7 positions match TRBD1. CDR1 is MGHRA, CDR2 YSYEKL, per germline. The V gene end was trimmed by 2 bases and the J gene end by 3 bases; junction bases not matched to a gene: 9. The CDR3 extends over 17 amino acids. This chain's CDR3 is CASSQRDSPNYTGELFF. CDR3 in DNA: TGCGCCAGCAGCCAAAGGGACAGCCCAAATTACACCGGGGAGCTGTTTTTT.

V usage is TRBV2 and J usage is TRBJ2-2, with D hard to call. Trimming cost V 6 bases and J 4 bases, with 12 bases left between them. The CDR3 loop spans 14 amino acids. Germline V CDR1 and CDR2: SNHLY, FYNNEI. In nucleotides, the CDR3 is TGTGCCAGCAGACCCGGACCCTCCACCGGGGAGCTGTTTTTT. Encoded protein: CASRPGPSTGELFF.

This chain links TRBV4-2 with TRBJ2-3; 10 nucleotides match TRBD2. The CDR3 runs to 17 residues. The germline V gene encodes CDR1 LGHNA and CDR2 YNFKEQ. Unmatched junction bases numbered 6, after V lost 3 bases and J lost 0 bases. CDR3 region: CASSQDGLAASTDTQYF. As DNA, the CDR3 is TGTGCCAGCAGCCAGGACGGACTAGCGGCAAGCACAGATACGCAGTATTTT.

The chain has TRBV28 and TRBJ1-6; possible D gene TRBD1, 5 bases. V was pared by 8 bases and J by 2 bases, with 13 bases between. This CDR3 has 15 amino acids. The V gene's germline CDR1 is MDHEN and CDR2 SYDVKM. CDR3 in DNA: TGTGCCAGCTCCCCTGACAGAGCCTATAATTCACCCCTCCACTTT. It translates to CASSPDRAYNSPLHF.

The count of this clone is one. The chain is built from TRBV5-1 and TRBJ2-7, with D tentatively TRBD1 (6 bases). Deletions cut 0 bases from V and 3 bases from J, with 16 bases between. This CDR3 is 16 amino acids long. Germline V gene lookup returns CDR1 SGHRS and CDR2 YFSETQ. DNA of the CDR3: TGCGCCAGCAGCTTGGATGGACAGACCCCTGGCTACGAGCAGTACTTC. The encoded protein is CASSLDGQTPGYEQYF.

The rearrangement links TRBV21-1 to TRBJ1-4; no check of the table's D call, TRBD1, against the DNA was made. TRBV21-1 represents a pseudogene. This CDR3 has 13 residues. Here the CDR3 reads CASSVTGHEKLFF. Here the CDR3 DNA reads TGTGCCAGCAGCGTGACAGGGCACGAAAAACTGTTTTTT.

Only one count was recorded for this clone. V and J are TRBV7-8 and TRBJ1-1; D may be TRBD1 (5 bases). This CDR3 has 15 residues. Germline values: CDR1 SGHVS, CDR2 FQNEAQ. V was clipped by 7 bases and J by 9 bases, with 24 bases between them. The CDR3 bases are TGTGCCAGCACCACCACGAGTTGGGGACCGAAAAAAGCTTTCTTT. This translates into CASTTTSWGPKKAFF.

The chain has TRBV7-9 and TRBJ1-2; D might be TRBD1 (5 bases). Germline lookup yields CDR1 SEHNR and CDR2 FQNEAQ (reference sequence). Trimming took off 6 bases at V and 1 base at J, with 21 bases between the two ends. CDR3 size: 17 residues. In DNA, the CDR3 is TGTGCCAGCAGTACCCGCCCGGGGCAGGACGATAACTATGGCTACACCTTC. Translated: CASSTRPGQDDNYGYTF.

The chain couples TRBV25-1 to TRBJ2-7; 9 bases align to TRBD2. This CDR3 has 15 residues. After removal of 2 bases from V and 2 bases from J, the junction contained 4 bases not matched to a gene. Germline V gives CDR1 MGHDK, CDR2 SYGVNS. The CDR3, as DNA: TGTGCCAGCAGTGAAGGGCCTAGCGGGACCTACGAGCAGTACTTC. Encoded protein: CASSEGPSGTYEQYF.

The V and J genes are TRBV6-6 and TRBJ2-7, with D possibly being TRBD2 (5 bases). The CDR3 runs to 14 residues. Germline V lookup: CDR1 MNHNY, CDR2 SVGAGI (reference sequence). V was cut by 6 bases and J by 6 bases, with 18 bases left in between. CDR3 residues: CASRYGLLAAEQYF. CDR3 DNA: TGTGCCAGCAGATACGGGCTGCTAGCAGCCGAGCAGTACTTC.

The chain uses TRBV4-2 and TRBJ2-7, with 9 nucleotides matching TRBD2. The germline gives CDR1 LGHNA, CDR2 YNFKEQ. Trimming removed 0 bases from V and 8 bases from J; junction bases left unmatched: 11. CDR3 length: 16 residues. CDR3 nucleotide sequence: TGTGCCAGCAGCCAAGACGGGGCGGGAGGGCGCGCCCAGCAGTACTTC. Translated: CASSQDGAGGRAQQYF.

The gene calls are TRBV28 and TRBJ2-4, with D possibly TRBD2 on 6 matching bases. The CDR3 is 16 amino acids. Deletions cut 5 bases from V and 0 bases from J, with 14 bases between. Germline assignment: CDR1 MDHEN and CDR2 SYDVKM. The CDR3 DNA sequence: TGTGCCAGCAGTACCCGGCGGGATCTAGCCAAAAACATTCAGTACTTC. Its translation is CASSTRRDLAKNIQYF.

This chain links TRBV27 with TRBJ2-7, with 7 bases that match TRBD2. The CDR3 contains 18 residues. With 6 bases clipped from V and 5 bases from J, the junction kept 22 bases outside the gene matches. CDR1 MNHEY and CDR2 SMNVEV come from the germline V gene (reference sequence). CDR3 DNA sequence: TGTGCCAGCAGCCATACCCCTCTGATGGCGGGAGTTTTGGACGAGCAGTACTTC. Translation gives CASSHTPLMAGVLDEQYF.

The rearrangement joins TRBV5-1 to TRBJ2-2; tentatively, D is TRBD1 (6 bases). The CDR3 is 16 amino acids. Per germline, CDR1 SGHRS and CDR2 YFSETQ. Trimming took off 0 bases at V and 4 bases at J, with 13 bases between the two ends. The CDR3 sequence: CASSLAGRGGTGELFF. The CDR3, as DNA: TGCGCCAGCAGCTTGGCTGGCAGGGGCGGCACCGGGGAGCTGTTTTTT.

The chain couples TRBV7-2 to TRBJ2-3; D not resolved. CDR3 length equals 15 residues. The V end was cut by 5 bases, the J end by 2 bases, with 14 bases between. Germline CDR1 and CDR2: SGHTA and FQGNSA. The chain's CDR3 is CASSERLGYTDTQYF. The CDR3 coding sequence is TGTGCCAGCAGCGAACGTCTCGGCTACACAGATACGCAGTATTTT.

This chain uses TRBV5-5 with TRBJ2-7, with 11 bases identical to TRBD2. The CDR3 contains 15 residues. With V trimmed by 4 bases and J by 2 bases, 5 bases remained unmatched. The germline gives CDR1 SGHKS, CDR2 YYEKEE (reference sequence). CDR3 in amino acids: CASSTGLAVPYEQYF. In nucleotides, the CDR3 is TGTGCCAGCAGCACGGGACTAGCGGTGCCCTACGAGCAGTACTTC.

V usage is TRBV21-1 and J usage is TRBJ2-5; the D segment call TRBD2 is taken from the table without a DNA check. TRBV21-1 is noted as a pseudogene. The CDR3 has 15 amino acids. CDR3 nucleotide sequence: TGTGCCAGCAATCCCACTAGCGGGCTGGGGTCGCCCCAGTACTTC. It is translated as CASNPTSGLGSPQYF.

The chain uses TRBV7-8 and TRBJ2-1, with 7 nucleotides matching TRBD2. CDR3 length: 16 amino acids. After removal of 4 bases from V and 10 bases from J, the junction contained 16 bases not matched to a gene. Germline assignment: CDR1 SGHVS and CDR2 FQNEAQ. CDR3 nucleotides: TGTGCCAGCAGCTCCTCTAGTCTAGCGGAGGGGTGGGAGCAGTTCTTC. It yields the protein CASSSSSLAEGWEQFF.

V and J are TRBV2 and TRBJ2-1; 9 bases fit TRBD2. With 2 bases clipped from V and 3 bases from J, the junction kept 8 bases outside the gene matches. This CDR3 is built from 17 residues. Per the germline V gene, CDR1 is SNHLY and CDR2 is FYNNEI. The CDR3 DNA follows: TGTGCCAGCAGTGAACTGAAGACTAGCGGAGGCTACAATGAGCAGTTCTTC. It is translated as CASSELKTSGGYNEQFF. Full variable domain (rest looked up from reference TRBV2 and TRBJ2-1): EPEVTQTPSHQVTQMGQEVILRCVPISNHLYFYWYRQILGQKVEFLVSFYNNEISEKSEIFDDQFSVERPDGSNFTLKIRSTKLEDSAMYFCASSELKTSGGYNEQFFGPGTRLTVL.

The rearrangement links TRBV27 to TRBJ2-3, with 13 bases that match TRBD2. Trimming cost V 5 bases and J 2 bases; bases outside gene matches: 7. The germline CDR1 and CDR2 sequences are MNHEY and SMNVEV (reference sequence). There are 17 residues in the CDR3. CDR3 coding DNA: TGTGCCAGCAGTATGGGACTAGCGGGAACCTTCACAGATACGCAGTATTTT. This sequence encodes CASSMGLAGTFTDTQYF.

V usage is TRBV5-1 and J usage is TRBJ2-2, with 13 bases identical to TRBD2. CDR3 length: 18 residues. CDR1 SGHRS and CDR2 YFSETQ come from the germline V gene. The junction had 11 bases not matched to a gene; V was cut back by 4 bases and J by 5 bases. CDR3 region: CASSNPLAGGPRTGELFF. The DNA for the CDR3 is TGCGCCAGCAGCAACCCACTAGCGGGAGGGCCTCGAACCGGGGAGCTGTTTTTT.